This entry lists 26 T cell receptor beta chains sequenced from one sample in a study of blood T cell repertoires in COVID-19. The method was immunoSEQ multiplex PCR; TCRdb's version includes in-frame clones alone and lacks a portion of them. The sample records fewer than 180,000 clones, approximately 80% being singletons. The sample consisted of peripheral blood. The receptors come from a man aged 70-80 years with acute or convalescent COVID-19.

The V and J genes are TRBV18 and TRBJ1-5; TRBD1 matches at 7 bases. CDR3 length: 15 residues. Per the germline V gene, CDR1 is KGHSH and CDR2 is LQKENI. Trimming at V came to 5 bases and at J to 7 bases, leaving 11 bases not matched to a gene. In DNA, the CDR3 is TGTGCCAGCTCAGAATACAGGGGCGAGGGGCAGCCCCAGCATTTT. This translates into CASSEYRGEGQPQHF.

V is TRBV3-1 (or the pseudogene TRBV3-2) and J is TRBJ2-5; D is possibly TRBD2 (5 bases). The CDR3 is 16 amino acids. Trimming removed 1 base at V and 5 bases at J, with 17 bases between. Germline CDR1 and CDR2: LGHDT and YNNKEL (reference sequence). CDR3 residues: CASSQVRPSPRETQYF. The CDR3 DNA follows: TGTGCCAGCAGCCAAGTTAGGCCTAGCCCCCGCGAGACCCAGTACTTC.

The chain combines TRBV5-5 with TRBJ2-7, with TRBD1 as a possible D gene (6 bases). The CDR3 runs 14 residues. Per germline, CDR1 SGHKS and CDR2 YYEKEE (reference sequence). The V end was cut by 2 bases, the J end by 6 bases, with 15 bases between. In DNA, the CDR3 is TGTGCCAGCAGCTTATTACAGGGAAACGGCGAGCAGTACTTC. This codes for CASSLLQGNGEQYF.

This chain joins TRBV6-5 and TRBJ2-5; D gene unclear. V gave up 5 bases and J gave up 5 bases, with 12 bases separating them. The CDR3 runs to 13 residues. Germline CDR1 MNHEY, CDR2 SVGAGI. CDR3 protein: CASSIQVRETQYF. The CDR3 region has the DNA TGTGCCAGCAGTATACAAGTCAGGGAGACCCAGTACTTC.

The rearrangement uses TRBV28 and TRBJ2-5; no firm D call. Deletions cut 2 bases from V and 5 bases from J, with 6 bases between. The CDR3 sequence is 12 residues long. Germline V gene data show CDR1 as MDHEN and CDR2 as SYDVKM. The CDR3 DNA is TGTGCCAGCAGTTTAGACTGGGAGACCCAGTACTTC. Its translation: CASSLDWETQYF.

This clone was seen a few times. The chain recombines TRBV19 with TRBJ1-5; possibly TRBD1 for D (5 bases). The CDR3 runs 14 residues. Germline V CDR1 and CDR2: LNHDA, SQIVND (reference sequence). Deletions cut 3 bases from V and 4 bases from J, with 10 bases between. The CDR3 sequence is CASSIQGFNQPQHF. The CDR3 DNA is TGTGCCAGTAGTATTCAGGGCTTTAATCAGCCCCAGCATTTT. Combining the CDR3 with reference TRBV19 and TRBJ1-5 gives the whole variable domain DGGITQSPKYLFRKEGQNVTLSCEQNLNHDAMYWYRQDPGQGLRLIYYSQIVNDFQKGDIAEGYSVSREKKESFPLTVTSAQKNPTAFYLCASSIQGFNQPQHFGDGTRLSIL.

This rearrangement joins TRBV7-9 to TRBJ2-3; weak D call: TRBD2 (6 bases). V was shortened by 5 bases and J by 1 base, with 19 bases between the two germline ends. CDR1 is SEHNR and CDR2 is FQNEAQ in the germline V gene (reference sequence). CDR3 length: 17 amino acids. The CDR3 coding sequence is TGTGCCAGCAGCGTCCTGGGGCGGGGCAAACGCACAGATACGCAGTATTTT. Protein sequence: CASSVLGRGKRTDTQYF.

The chain combines TRBV3-1 (or the pseudogene TRBV3-2) with TRBJ2-7; D possibly corresponds to TRBD2 (5 bases). The CDR3 consists of 14 residues. Germline V gene sequence: CDR1 LGHDT, CDR2 YNNKEL (reference sequence). V was shortened by 5 bases and J by 1 base, with 12 bases between the two germline ends. This CDR3 is CASSARRGSYEQYF. The CDR3 nucleotides are TGTGCCAGCAGCGCCCGCCGGGGATCCTACGAGCAGTACTTC.

The CDR3 nucleotides read TGTGCCAGCAGTTTCCGGGACATAGCTGAAGCTTTCTTT. It specifies CASSFRDIAEAFF. The chain combines TRBV12-3 or TRBV12-4 with TRBJ1-1, with D possibly TRBD1 on 6 matching bases. The CDR3 is 13 residues long. V gave up 3 bases and J gave up 6 bases, with 11 bases separating them.

The chain uses TRBV5-4 and TRBJ1-2; 10 nucleotides align to TRBD1. Germline V CDR1 and CDR2: SGHNT, YYREEE (reference sequence). CDR3 length equals 16 residues. J lost 4 bases, V lost 6 bases, and 12 bases had no gene match. CDR3 nucleotides: TGTGCCAGCACCACCCGGGACAGGGGTATTCGCTATGGCTACACCTTC. Translation gives CASTTRDRGIRYGYTF.

The chain links TRBV24-1 to TRBJ2-2; no reliable D call. CDR1 KGHDR and CDR2 SFDVKD come from the germline V gene. This CDR3 spans 13 amino acids. The ends were cut back, 10 bases at V and 1 base at J, with 9 bases in the middle. The CDR3 loop is CATGGRNTGELFF. CDR3 coding DNA: TGTGCCACAGGCGGTCGGAACACCGGGGAGCTGTTTTTT.

The V gene is TRBV5-8, the J gene TRBJ2-5; 9 positions agree with TRBD1. The CDR3 totals 15 residues. The V and J ends lost 5 bases and 2 bases, in that order; junction bases with no gene match: 7. Germline V gene sequence: CDR1 SGHTS, CDR2 YDEGEE. This chain's CDR3 is CASRPPGQGQETQYF. In nucleotides, the CDR3 is TGTGCCAGCAGACCCCCGGGACAGGGACAAGAGACCCAGTACTTC.

This clone was seen only a few times. The chain recombines TRBV18 with TRBJ2-5; 7 bases line up with TRBD2. Germline V gene sequence: CDR1 KGHSH, CDR2 LQKENI. The junction had 5 bases not matched to a gene; V was cut back by 3 bases and J by 4 bases. The CDR3 length is 14 residues. Written as DNA, the CDR3 is TGTGCCAGCTCACCGGCTCCTAGCGGAGAGACCCAGTACTTC. This encodes CASSPAPSGETQYF.

The chain links TRBV18 to TRBJ2-5; D not resolved. CDR3 length: 13 residues. V lost 6 bases and J lost 5, with 13 bases in between. Germline CDR1 reads KGHSH; CDR2 reads LQKENI. CDR3 DNA sequence: TGTGCCAGCTCTCCCTCGAGGTGGGAGACCCAGTACTTC. Amino acid sequence: CASSPSRWETQYF.

The rearrangement links TRBV19 to TRBJ2-3; 7 bases agree with TRBD2. The CDR3 spans 14 residues. With V trimmed by 7 bases and J by 4 bases, 8 bases remained unmatched. Germline values: CDR1 LNHDA, CDR2 SQIVND (reference sequence). The CDR3 DNA follows: TGTGCCAGTAACGGGGGAGGGCCCCCAGATACGCAGTATTTT. It yields the protein CASNGGGPPDTQYF.

The V and J genes are TRBV3-1 (or the pseudogene TRBV3-2) and TRBJ2-5, with D unresolved. Germline CDR1 and CDR2: LGHDT and YNNKEL (reference sequence). V lost 3 bases to trimming and J lost 3 bases, with 11 bases between them. The CDR3 loop spans 14 amino acids. In nucleotides, the CDR3 is TGTGCCAGCAGCCAGGTTCAGTCAAAAGAGACCCAGTACTTC. It specifies CASSQVQSKETQYF.

A remark on this clone: This specimen includes other DNA sequences encoding the same CDR3. The chain links TRBV19 to TRBJ2-2; D is unresolved. The CDR3 is 14 amino acids. Looked up from germline, CDR1 is LNHDA and CDR2 is SQIVND (reference sequence). Trimming removed 3 bases from V and 1 base from J, with 6 bases in between. CDR3 sequence: CASSISQNTGELFF. CDR3 DNA sequence: TGTGCCAGTAGTATTTCACAGAACACCGGGGAGCTGTTTTTT.

V is TRBV5-4 and J is TRBJ1-6, with D tentatively TRBD1 (6 bases). The CDR3 runs 14 residues. The V end was cut by 0 bases, the J end by 8 bases, with 9 bases between. CDR1 and CDR2 from the germline V gene are SGHNT and YYREEE (reference sequence). CDR3 in DNA: TGTGCCAGCAGCTTGGGAGGGGGTTATTCACCCCTCCACTTT. It translates to CASSLGGGYSPLHF.

The gene calls are TRBV6-6 and TRBJ1-4; D call uncertain. Looked up from germline, CDR1 is MNHNY and CDR2 is SVGAGI (reference sequence). With 8 bases removed from V and 4 bases from J, the gap between germline ends came to 8 bases. The CDR3 runs to 12 residues. CDR3 DNA: TGTGCCAGCGGGCGGGTTAATGAAAAACTGTTTTTT. Protein product: CASGRVNEKLFF.

The chain combines TRBV28 with TRBJ1-2; the match to TRBD1 covers 7 bases. Looked up from germline, CDR1 is MDHEN and CDR2 is SYDVKM. The CDR3 is made up of 14 amino acids. V was pared by 5 bases and J by 0 bases, with 3 bases of the junction left unmatched. CDR3 amino acids: CASSNTGANYGYTF. The CDR3 bases are TGTGCCAGCAGTAACACAGGGGCTAACTATGGCTACACCTTC.

V and J are TRBV6-5 and TRBJ2-1; 7 nucleotides agree with TRBD2. Germline CDR1 and CDR2: MNHEY and SVGAGI. This CDR3 is 14 amino acids long. Trimming at V came to 0 bases and at J to 9 bases, leaving 5 bases not matched to a gene. The CDR3 bases are TGTGCCAGCAGTTACTCGGGAGGGTCGGGTGAGCAGTTCTTC. It codes for CASSYSGGSGEQFF.

The chain is built from TRBV7-6 and TRBJ1-2, with TRBD1 matching 10 bases. V shed 5 bases and J 5 bases; nucleotides not matched to a gene: 11. This CDR3 region has 16 residues. The germline CDR1 and CDR2 sequences are SGHVS and FNYEAQ. The CDR3 protein is CASSPGPGTGVYGYTF. In nucleotides, the CDR3 is TGTGCCAGCAGCCCGGGACCCGGGACAGGGGTATATGGCTACACCTTC.

The chain recombines TRBV5-1 with TRBJ2-4, with TRBD2 matching 7 bases. This CDR3 is built from 16 residues. The germline CDR1 and CDR2 sequences are SGHRS and YFSETQ. The V gene end was trimmed by 4 bases and the J gene end by 0 bases; junction bases not matched to a gene: 7. CDR3 loop: CASSPGGGLAKNIQYF. In DNA form, the CDR3 reads TGCGCCAGCAGCCCGGGGGGTGGGCTAGCCAAAAACATTCAGTACTTC.

CDR3 in amino acids: CASSFTGDTEAFF. As DNA, the CDR3 is TGTGCCAGCAGCTTTACGGGGGACACTGAAGCTTTCTTT. The rearrangement links TRBV7-9 to TRBJ1-1; D might be TRBD1 (5 bases). The germline CDR1 and CDR2 sequences are SEHNR and FQNEAQ (reference sequence). The V and J ends lost 3 bases and 3 bases respectively, with 8 bases between them. There are 13 residues in the CDR3. Looking up the rest from reference TRBV7-9 and TRBJ1-1 gives the full variable domain: DTGVSQNPRHKITKRGQNVTFRCDPISEHNRLYWYRQTLGQGPEFLTYFQNEAQLEKSRLLSDRFSAERPKGSFSTLEIQRTEQGDSAMYLCASSFTGDTEAFFGQGTRLTVV.

The rearrangement joins TRBV29-1 to TRBJ1-2, with 7 bases lining up with TRBD1. In germline, CDR1 is SQVTM, CDR2 ANQGSEA. The V gene end was trimmed by 4 bases and the J gene end by 7 bases; junction bases not matched to a gene: 0. CDR3 size: 10 residues. CDR3 in amino acids: CSVAGGGYTF. The CDR3 DNA is TGCAGCGTTGCAGGGGGTGGCTACACCTTC.

The rearrangement uses TRBV29-1 and TRBJ2-1; D might be TRBD2 (6 bases). CDR3 size: 14 residues. In germline, CDR1 is SQVTM, CDR2 ANQGSEA. Trimming removed 8 bases at V and 6 bases at J, with 20 bases between. This CDR3 is CSLKVGTRSNEQFF. In DNA, the CDR3 is TGCAGCTTAAAGGTTGGGACTCGATCCAATGAGCAGTTCTTC.